The 6 T cell receptor beta chains below come from one sample, sequenced in a study of blood T cell repertoires in COVID-19. Sequencing was performed with immunoSEQ multiplex PCR; in TCRdb, only in-frame clones are kept and a portion is missing. The sample records tens of thousands of clones, 90% to 95% being singletons. Sequenced material: peripheral blood. The receptors shown here come from a human donor in a cohort sampled during active COVID-19.

This clone occurred once. One end of the junction is discordant with germline, which a read error may explain. The chain joins TRBV6-5 to TRBJ2-7; D may be TRBD1 (5 bases). Germline assignment: CDR1 MNHEY and CDR2 SVGAGI. This CDR3 spans 15 amino acids. CDR3 coding DNA: TGTGCCAGCGGTTACTCCGGCGGACAAGGCTACGAGCAGTACTTC. It is translated as CASGYSGGQGYEQYF.

V usage is TRBV5-5 and J usage is TRBJ1-1; TRBD1 matches 7 bases. This CDR3 is built from 13 residues. Trimming took 4 bases from V and 4 from J; bases not matched to a gene: 4. Germline CDR1 SGHKS, CDR2 YYEKEE (reference sequence). The CDR3 reads CASSETGRTEAFF. The CDR3 region has the DNA TGTGCCAGCAGCGAGACAGGGCGCACTGAAGCTTTCTTT.

Turning to this clone: Other DNA sequences of this sample code for an identical CDR3. The J gene is TRBJ1-6, the V gene TRBV6-4; 7 bases are a match to TRBD1. Unmatched junction bases numbered 0, after V lost 3 bases and J lost 7 bases. In germline, CDR1 is MRHNA, CDR2 SNTAGT. The CDR3 spans 13 residues. The CDR3 DNA reads as TGTGCCAGCAGTGAACAGGGGAATTCACCCCTCCACTTT. Its translation: CASSEQGNSPLHF.

V usage is TRBV11-1 and J usage is TRBJ2-2; the D gene is possibly TRBD1 (6 bases). The CDR3 loop spans 14 amino acids. Trimming pared 4 bases from V and 4 bases from J, leaving 10 bases between. CDR1 is SGHAT, CDR2 FQDESV, per germline (reference sequence). CDR3 DNA sequence: TGTGCCAGCAGCTCCAGGACAGTCACCGGGGAGCTGTTTTTT. As protein: CASSSRTVTGELFF.

V and J are TRBV9 and TRBJ1-4; D is undetermined. Per germline, CDR1 SGDLS and CDR2 YYNGEE. With 2 bases removed from V and 3 bases from J, the gap between germline ends came to 11 bases. The CDR3 is 15 residues long. The CDR3 nucleotides are TGTGCCAGCAGCGTCGAACAGCTACCTAATGAAAAACTGTTTTTT. Its translation is CASSVEQLPNEKLFF.

The chain carries TRBV7-9 and TRBJ2-3; TRBD2 agrees at 11 bases. The ends lost 5 bases at V and 2 bases at J; junction bases unmatched: 6. Germline V gene sequence: CDR1 SEHNR, CDR2 FQNEAQ (reference sequence). The CDR3 sequence is 16 residues long. CDR3 residues: CASSPGTSGYTDTQYF. The CDR3 nucleotides are TGTGCCAGCAGCCCTGGGACTAGCGGATACACAGATACGCAGTATTTT.